Presented here are 30 T cell receptor beta chains from one specimen sequenced in a study of blood T cell repertoires in COVID-19. Some clones are missing from TCRdb's copy, which holds only in-frame ones; the method was immunoSEQ multiplex PCR. Among about 280,000 clones listed, roughly 90% were seen once. The sample taken for sequencing was peripheral blood. The receptors originated from a woman aged 45-65 years who had recovered from COVID-19.

The chain joins TRBV19 to TRBJ1-2, with D perhaps TRBD1 (5 bases). In germline, CDR1 is LNHDA, CDR2 SQIVND (reference sequence). CDR3 size: 10 residues. The V end lost 10 bases, the J end lost 7 bases, and 10 bases lay between the germline ends. DNA of the CDR3: TGTGCCAAGCAGGGAAGTGGCTACACCTTC. Translated: CAKQGSGYTF.

V is TRBV4-3 and J is TRBJ1-3, with no clear D. V dropped 4 bases and J dropped 0 bases, with 10 bases sitting between them. The CDR3 consists of 15 residues. Germline V gene data show CDR1 as LGHNA and CDR2 as YSLEER. The CDR3 reads CASSPRGVSGNTIYF. CDR3 DNA sequence: TGCGCCAGCAGCCCCCGAGGAGTCTCTGGAAACACCATATATTTT.

This rearrangement joins TRBV24-1 to TRBJ2-5, with TRBD2 matching 10 bases. Per the germline V gene, CDR1 is KGHDR and CDR2 is SFDVKD. Unmatched junction bases numbered 4, after V lost 4 bases and J lost 3 bases. This CDR3 region has 15 residues. CDR3 DNA sequence: TGTGCCACCAGTGACCGACTAGCGGGCGAAGAGACCCAGTACTTC. Residues: CATSDRLAGEETQYF.

The chain uses TRBV5-1 and TRBJ2-2; 10 nucleotides agree with TRBD2. V gave up 0 bases and J gave up 7 bases; unmatched junction bases: 9. The germline CDR1 and CDR2 sequences are SGHRS and YFSETQ. This CDR3 region has 17 residues. The CDR3 sequence: CASSLARTSGVGGELFF. CDR3 bases: TGCGCCAGCAGCTTGGCCAGGACTAGCGGAGTGGGCGGGGAGCTGTTTTTT. The full variable domain, rest sourced from reference TRBV5-1 and TRBJ2-2, is KAGVTQTPRYLIKTRGQQVTLSCSPISGHRSVSWYQQTPGQGLQFLFEYFSETQRNKGNFPGRFSGRQFSNSRSEMNVSTLELGDSALYLCASSLARTSGVGGELFFGEGSRLTVL.

V usage is TRBV7-3 and J usage is TRBJ1-4, with D unresolved. Trimming removed 5 bases at V and 8 bases at J, with 12 bases between. Germline CDR1 and CDR2: SGHTA and FQGTGA. The CDR3 is 13 residues long. The chain's CDR3 is CASSPRGGEKLFF. CDR3 bases: TGTGCCAGCAGCCCGCGGGGAGGCGAAAAACTGTTTTTT.

The chain joins TRBV25-1 to TRBJ2-1; no clear D. CDR1 MGHDK and CDR2 SYGVNS come from the germline V gene. The CDR3 runs to 13 residues. The germline V and J ends were trimmed by 4 bases and 4 bases, with 8 bases remaining between them. The CDR3 nucleotides read TGTGCCAGCAGTGCTTCTGCGTACAATGAGCAGTTCTTC. It encodes CASSASAYNEQFF. The complete variable domain, with remaining parts taken from reference TRBV25-1 and TRBJ2-1, reads EADIYQTPRYLVIGTGKKITLECSQTMGHDKMYWYQQDPGMELHLIHYSYGVNSTEKGDLSSESTVSRIRTEHFPLTLESARPSHTSQYLCASSASAYNEQFFGPGTRLTVL.

The chain joins TRBV19 to TRBJ1-5; weak D call: TRBD1 (5 bases). The CDR3 consists of 14 residues. The ends were cut back, 10 bases at V and 10 bases at J, with 23 bases in the middle. From germline, CDR1 is LNHDA and CDR2 SQIVND (reference sequence). CDR3 in amino acids: CATTGGPGLTPQHF. The CDR3 nucleotides are TGTGCCACGACCGGGGGACCGGGCTTGACTCCCCAGCATTTT.

The chain has TRBV7-2 and TRBJ1-2, with D possibly matching TRBD1 (5 bases). Germline loops: CDR1 SGHTA, CDR2 FQGNSA. The CDR3 contains 13 residues. The V end lost 2 bases, the J end lost 2 bases, and 6 bases lay between the germline ends. The CDR3 spells CASSLKGNYGYTF. In DNA form, the CDR3 reads TGTGCCAGCAGCTTAAAGGGGAACTATGGCTACACCTTC.

This clone showed up just once. The chain combines TRBV27 with TRBJ1-2, with D perhaps TRBD1 (5 bases). This CDR3 has 16 residues. CDR1 and CDR2 from the germline V gene are MNHEY and SMNVEV (reference sequence). V lost 2 bases to trimming and J lost 0 bases, with 13 bases between them. As DNA, the CDR3 is TGTGCCAGCAGTTTACGAGGGAGGGGAGCTAACTATGGCTACACCTTC. Protein product: CASSLRGRGANYGYTF.

About this clone: Other DNA sequences in this specimen translate into the identical CDR3. This rearrangement joins TRBV20-1 to TRBJ1-2; TRBD1 might be the D (5 bases). Germline lookup yields CDR1 DFQATT and CDR2 SNEGSKA (reference sequence). Trimming removed 6 bases from V and 8 bases from J, with 7 bases in between. The CDR3 contains 9 residues. The CDR3: CSAPGGYTF. In nucleotides, the CDR3 is TGCAGTGCCCCAGGGGGCTACACCTTC.

This rearrangement joins TRBV12-5 to TRBJ2-2, with 10 bases fitting TRBD2. The CDR3 is 19 amino acids. CDR1 and CDR2 from the germline V gene are LGHNT and FRNRAP. Losses at the gene ends were 0 bases for V and 3 bases for J; bases not matched to a gene: 10. This CDR3 reads CASGLVGSGGEVDTGELFF. Here the CDR3 DNA reads TGTGCTAGTGGTTTGGTGGGAAGCGGGGGGGAAGTGGACACCGGGGAGCTGTTTTTT.

The chain couples TRBV19 to TRBJ2-7; D ambiguous. This CDR3 spans 15 amino acids. Trimming removed 0 bases at V and 3 bases at J, with 12 bases between. Germline V gene lookup returns CDR1 LNHDA and CDR2 SQIVND (reference sequence). The CDR3 DNA is TGTGCCAGTAGTATAGACGGCGGTGGAAGCTACGAGCAGTACTTC. Amino acids: CASSIDGGGSYEQYF.

This clone was observed a handful of times. V gene TRBV5-1 combines with J gene TRBJ1-1, with a tentative D call TRBD1 (5 bases). CDR1 and CDR2 (germline): SGHRS, YFSETQ. V was shortened by 3 bases and J by 12 bases, with 18 bases between the two germline ends. The CDR3 covers 13 residues. CDR3 DNA sequence: TGCGCCAGCAGCTCTACAGGTGGGATCGAGTCTTTCTTT. This encodes CASSSTGGIESFF. Full variable domain (rest looked up from reference TRBV5-1 and TRBJ1-1): KAGVTQTPRYLIKTRGQQVTLSCSPISGHRSVSWYQQTPGQGLQFLFEYFSETQRNKGNFPGRFSGRQFSNSRSEMNVSTLELGDSALYLCASSSTGGIESFFGQGTRLTVV.

V usage is TRBV25-1 and J usage is TRBJ1-1, with 9 bases lining up with TRBD1. Trimming cost V 1 base and J 9 bases; bases outside gene matches: 6. This CDR3 contains 14 residues. Looked up from germline, CDR1 is MGHDK and CDR2 is SYGVNS. The CDR3 loop reads CASSELGTGRQAFF. CDR3 bases: TGTGCCAGCAGTGAATTGGGGACAGGGCGCCAAGCTTTCTTT.

The V gene is TRBV4-2, the J gene TRBJ2-2, with D maybe TRBD1 (7 bases). From germline, CDR1 is LGHNA and CDR2 YNFKEQ. Trimming pared 4 bases from V and 5 bases from J, leaving 14 bases between. This CDR3 region has 15 residues. CDR3 in amino acids: CASSPRTGGTGELFF. The CDR3 nucleotides are TGTGCCAGCAGCCCACGGACAGGAGGGACCGGGGAGCTGTTTTTT.

V gene TRBV6-6 combines with J gene TRBJ1-5; D unresolved. Between the trimmed V and J ends, which lost 8 bases and 3 bases, there was a span of 14 bases. This CDR3 comprises 14 residues. Germline V gene sequence: CDR1 MNHNY, CDR2 SVGAGI (reference sequence). This CDR3 is CASLDLQFNQPQHF. CDR3 bases: TGTGCCAGCCTCGACTTACAATTCAATCAGCCCCAGCATTTT.

The chain carries TRBV7-8 and TRBJ2-1; TRBD2 agrees at 13 bases. The germline V gene encodes CDR1 SGHVS and CDR2 FQNEAQ. CDR3 length equals 18 residues. V trimming: 5 bases; J trimming: 5 bases; junction bases outside the gene matches: 12. In DNA, the CDR3 is TGTGCCAGCAGCCCATCGGGACTAGCGGGGCGGCCCGACAATGAGCAGTTCTTC. The encoded protein is CASSPSGLAGRPDNEQFF.

This clone was observed a single time. The rearrangement joins TRBV5-4 to TRBJ1-2; D is uncertain. This CDR3 is built from 17 residues. V was trimmed by 0 bases and J by 7 bases, leaving 22 bases between them. Looked up from germline, CDR1 is SGHNT and CDR2 is YYREEE (reference sequence). In DNA, the CDR3 is TGTGCCAGCAGCTTGGCGGGGAGAGAGGGATCCTCTCGTGGCTACACCTTC. Residues: CASSLAGREGSSRGYTF.

This clone has just one count. The chain couples TRBV27 to TRBJ2-6; possibly TRBD2 for D (6 bases). CDR3 length: 16 residues. Trimming removed 7 bases from V and 1 base from J, with 14 bases in between. Germline V gene data show CDR1 as MNHEY and CDR2 as SMNVEV (reference sequence). CDR3 sequence (DNA): TGTGCCAGCATGGGGGGACGGACTTCTGGGGCCAACGTCCTGACTTTC. It specifies CASMGGRTSGANVLTF.

The CDR3 region is CASSYGGKAEAFF. DNA for the CDR3: TGTGCCAGCAGTTACGGGGGGAAGGCTGAAGCTTTCTTT. The chain couples TRBV6-5 to TRBJ1-1; D may be TRBD1 (5 bases). CDR3 length equals 13 residues. Per the germline V gene, CDR1 is MNHEY and CDR2 is SVGAGI. V lost 2 bases to trimming and J lost 6 bases, with 10 bases between them.

The chain couples TRBV6-5 to TRBJ1-5; 7 bases line up with TRBD1. The CDR3 has 14 residues. Germline V lookup: CDR1 MNHEY, CDR2 SVGAGI. Trimming at V came to 6 bases and at J to 4 bases, leaving 6 bases not matched to a gene. The CDR3 sequence is CASRGQVFNQPQHF. The CDR3 coding sequence is TGTGCCAGCAGAGGACAGGTCTTTAATCAGCCCCAGCATTTT.

This clone was counted between two and nine times. This chain links TRBV6-2 or TRBV6-3 with TRBJ1-1; 7 nucleotides line up with TRBD1. This CDR3 is built from 15 residues. V lost 2 bases to trimming and J lost 1 base; unmatched junction nucleotides: 4. CDR1 is MNHEY and CDR2 is SVGEGT in the germline V gene. CDR3 in DNA: TGTGCCAGCAGTTACCTATGGACAGGGAACACTGAAGCTTTCTTT. Translation gives CASSYLWTGNTEAFF.

The J gene is TRBJ1-5, the V gene TRBV7-3; 7 bases line up with TRBD1. V lost 4 bases to trimming and J lost 7 bases; unmatched junction nucleotides: 7. The CDR3 length is 14 residues. CDR1 and CDR2 (germline): SGHTA, FQGTGA. Here the CDR3 reads CASSSHRGRQPQHF. The DNA of the CDR3 is TGTGCCAGCAGCTCTCACAGGGGAAGGCAGCCCCAGCATTTT.

The V call is TRBV28, the J call TRBJ2-5; a weak D match, TRBD2 (7 bases). V lost 5 bases, J lost 0 bases, and 16 bases lay in between. In germline, CDR1 is MDHEN, CDR2 SYDVKM. The CDR3 is 16 amino acids. The CDR3 spells CASSLEGGTNQETQYF. DNA for the CDR3: TGTGCCAGCAGTCTAGAGGGAGGGACAAACCAAGAGACCCAGTACTTC.

The V and J genes are TRBV5-4 and TRBJ2-7; no definite D call. The CDR3 has 13 residues. V was cut by 0 bases and J by 6 bases, with 10 bases left in between. The V gene's germline CDR1 is SGHNT and CDR2 YYREEE (reference sequence). The DNA for the CDR3 is TGTGCCAGCAGCTTGGCCGGGTATCGCGAGCAGTACTTC. Translation gives CASSLAGYREQYF.

The rearrangement uses TRBV14 and TRBJ1-1; a weak D match, TRBD1 (6 bases). CDR1 and CDR2 (germline): SGHDN, FVKESK. V was shortened by 4 bases and J by 7 bases, with 22 bases between the two germline ends. CDR3 size: 16 residues. The CDR3 DNA is TGTGCCAGCAGCCTAACTTTACAGGGCAGAAAGGGTGAAGCTTTCTTT. This gives the protein CASSLTLQGRKGEAFF.

The rearrangement uses TRBV27 and TRBJ2-1; TRBD1 matches at 11 bases. Germline values: CDR1 MNHEY, CDR2 SMNVEV (reference sequence). Trimming at V came to 8 bases and at J to 7 bases, leaving 10 bases not matched to a gene. This CDR3 comprises 15 residues. The CDR3 reads CASLGQGGVWNEQFF. DNA of the CDR3: TGTGCCAGCCTGGGACAGGGGGGTGTGTGGAATGAGCAGTTCTTC.

The chain uses TRBV6-5 and TRBJ2-3; 9 bases line up with TRBD2. CDR1 and CDR2 from the germline V gene are MNHEY and SVGAGI. With V trimmed by 2 bases and J by 6 bases, 6 bases remained unmatched. This CDR3 contains 15 residues. The CDR3 bases are TGTGCCAGCAGTTACGGTGGCGGGAGGGGGGATACGCAGTATTTT. It codes for CASSYGGGRGDTQYF.

The chain is built from TRBV19 and TRBJ2-2; D might be TRBD1 (5 bases). Trimming pared 9 bases from V and 7 bases from J, leaving 18 bases between. CDR1 LNHDA and CDR2 SQIVND come from the germline V gene (reference sequence). This CDR3 has 14 residues. In DNA, the CDR3 is TGTGCCAGCCAGACAGACATGGGGTTCGGGGAGCTGTTTTTT. Its protein product is CASQTDMGFGELFF.

The chain is built from TRBV24-1 and TRBJ2-2, with D tentatively TRBD1 (6 bases). CDR3 length: 14 residues. From germline, CDR1 is KGHDR and CDR2 SFDVKD. The V and J ends lost 7 bases and 1 base respectively, with 9 bases between them. CDR3 sequence: CATSWTENTGELFF. Written as DNA, the CDR3 is TGTGCCACCAGCTGGACAGAGAACACCGGGGAGCTGTTTTTT.